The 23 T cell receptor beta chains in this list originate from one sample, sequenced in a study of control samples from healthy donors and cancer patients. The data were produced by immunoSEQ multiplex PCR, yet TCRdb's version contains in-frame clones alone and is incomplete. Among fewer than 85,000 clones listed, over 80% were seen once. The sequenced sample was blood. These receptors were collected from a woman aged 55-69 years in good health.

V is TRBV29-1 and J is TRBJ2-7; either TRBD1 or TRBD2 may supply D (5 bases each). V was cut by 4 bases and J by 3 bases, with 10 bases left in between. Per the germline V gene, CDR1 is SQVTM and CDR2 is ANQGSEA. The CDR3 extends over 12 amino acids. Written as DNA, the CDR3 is TGCAGCGTTGCGGGACGCAACTACGAGCAGTACTTC. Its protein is CSVAGRNYEQYF.

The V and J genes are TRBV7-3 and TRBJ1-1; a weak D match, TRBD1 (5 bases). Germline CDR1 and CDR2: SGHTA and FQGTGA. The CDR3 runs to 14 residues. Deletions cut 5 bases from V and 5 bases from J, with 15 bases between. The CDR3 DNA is TGTGCCAGCAGCCCAACAAGGGGAGGTACTGAAGCTTTCTTT. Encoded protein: CASSPTRGGTEAFF.

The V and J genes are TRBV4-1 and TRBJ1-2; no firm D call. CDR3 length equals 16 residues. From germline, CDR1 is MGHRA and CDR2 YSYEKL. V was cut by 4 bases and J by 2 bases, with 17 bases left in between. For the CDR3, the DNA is TGCGCCAGCAGCCCCGACCCACAATCGGGGAACTATGGCTACACCTTC. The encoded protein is CASSPDPQSGNYGYTF.

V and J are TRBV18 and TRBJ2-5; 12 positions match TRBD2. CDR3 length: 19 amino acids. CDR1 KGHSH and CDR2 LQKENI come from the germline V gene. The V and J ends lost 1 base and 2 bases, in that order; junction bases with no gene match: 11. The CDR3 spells CASSPRVASGRGQQETQYF. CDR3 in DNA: TGTGCCAGCTCACCACGCGTGGCTAGCGGGAGGGGTCAGCAAGAGACCCAGTACTTC.

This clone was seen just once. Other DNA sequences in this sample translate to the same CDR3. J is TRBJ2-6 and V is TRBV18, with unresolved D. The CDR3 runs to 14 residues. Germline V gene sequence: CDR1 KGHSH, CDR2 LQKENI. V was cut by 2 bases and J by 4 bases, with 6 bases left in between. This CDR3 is CASSPSEGANVLTF. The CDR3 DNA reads TGTGCCAGCTCACCATCGGAGGGGGCCAACGTCCTGACTTTC.

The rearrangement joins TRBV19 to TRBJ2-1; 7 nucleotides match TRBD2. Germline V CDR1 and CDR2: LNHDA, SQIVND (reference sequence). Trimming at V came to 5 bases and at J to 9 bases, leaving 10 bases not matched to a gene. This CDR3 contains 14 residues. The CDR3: CASSSSGTNTEQFF. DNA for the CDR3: TGTGCCAGTAGTTCCTCCGGGACTAATACTGAGCAGTTCTTC.

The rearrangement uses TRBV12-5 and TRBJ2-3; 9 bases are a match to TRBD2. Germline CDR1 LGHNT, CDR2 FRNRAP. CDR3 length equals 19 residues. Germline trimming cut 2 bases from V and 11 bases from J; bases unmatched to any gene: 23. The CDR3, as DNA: TGTGCTAGTGGTTTGCCCTCGATCTACAGGGAAGCGGGGGGATCGGAGCAGTATTTT. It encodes CASGLPSIYREAGGSEQYF.

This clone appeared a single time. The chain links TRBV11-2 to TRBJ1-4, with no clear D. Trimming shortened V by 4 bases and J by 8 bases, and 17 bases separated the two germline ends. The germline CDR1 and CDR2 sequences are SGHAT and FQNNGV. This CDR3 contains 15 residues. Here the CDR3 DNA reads TGTGCCAGCAGCTCGCTGACTTACCGAAACGAAAAACTGTTTTTT. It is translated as CASSSLTYRNEKLFF.

The CDR3 region is CASSPQGVLPSSGNTIYF. The DNA of the CDR3 is TGTGCCAGCTCACCGCAGGGTGTGCTCCCGAGCTCTGGAAACACCATATATTTT. The chain employs TRBV18 and TRBJ1-3; a weak D match, TRBD1 (5 bases). From germline, CDR1 is KGHSH and CDR2 LQKENI. The CDR3 is made up of 18 amino acids. Trimming took 3 bases from V and 0 from J, leaving 18 bases between them.

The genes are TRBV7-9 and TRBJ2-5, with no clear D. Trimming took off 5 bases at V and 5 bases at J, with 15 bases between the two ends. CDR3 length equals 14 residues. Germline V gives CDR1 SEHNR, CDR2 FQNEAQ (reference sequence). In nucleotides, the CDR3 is TGTGCCAGCAGCATCAATTTGATGGGGGAGACCCAGTACTTC. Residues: CASSINLMGETQYF.

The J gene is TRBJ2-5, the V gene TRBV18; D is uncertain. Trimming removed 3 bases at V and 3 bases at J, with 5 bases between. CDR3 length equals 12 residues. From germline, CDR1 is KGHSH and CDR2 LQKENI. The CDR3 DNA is TGTGCCAGCTCACCCGAAGAAGAGACCCAGTACTTC. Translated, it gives CASSPEEETQYF.

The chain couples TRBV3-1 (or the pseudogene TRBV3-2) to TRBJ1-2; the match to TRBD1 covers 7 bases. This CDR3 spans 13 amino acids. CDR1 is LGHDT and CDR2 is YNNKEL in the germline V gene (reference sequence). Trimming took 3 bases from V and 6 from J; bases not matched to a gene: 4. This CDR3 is CASSQRTGNGYTF. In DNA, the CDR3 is TGTGCCAGCAGCCAGAGGACAGGCAATGGCTACACCTTC.

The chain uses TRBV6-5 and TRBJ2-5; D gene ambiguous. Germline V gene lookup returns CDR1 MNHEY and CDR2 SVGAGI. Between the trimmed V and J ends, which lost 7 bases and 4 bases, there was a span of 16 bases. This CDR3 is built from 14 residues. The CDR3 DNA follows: TGTGCCAGCATTACAGACGGCATGCGAGAGACCCAGTACTTC. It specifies CASITDGMRETQYF.

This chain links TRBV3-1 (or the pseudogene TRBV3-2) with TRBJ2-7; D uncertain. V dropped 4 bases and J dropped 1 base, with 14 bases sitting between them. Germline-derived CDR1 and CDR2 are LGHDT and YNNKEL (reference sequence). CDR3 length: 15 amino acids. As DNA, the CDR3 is TGTGCCAGCAGCCCTACCATAACTACGTCCTACGAGCAGTACTTC. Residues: CASSPTITTSYEQYF.

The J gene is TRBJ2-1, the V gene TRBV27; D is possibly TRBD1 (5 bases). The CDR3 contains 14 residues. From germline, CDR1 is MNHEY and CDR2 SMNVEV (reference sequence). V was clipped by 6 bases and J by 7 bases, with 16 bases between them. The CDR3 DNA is TGTGCCAGCAGCTTTCGAAGGGGTTTTAATGAGCAGTTCTTC. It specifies CASSFRRGFNEQFF.

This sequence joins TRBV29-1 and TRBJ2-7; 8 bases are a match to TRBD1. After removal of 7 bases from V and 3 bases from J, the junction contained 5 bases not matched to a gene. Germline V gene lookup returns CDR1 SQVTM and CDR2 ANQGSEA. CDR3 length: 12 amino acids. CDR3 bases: TGCAGCGCGGGACAGGACCTCTACGAGCAGTACTTC. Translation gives CSAGQDLYEQYF.

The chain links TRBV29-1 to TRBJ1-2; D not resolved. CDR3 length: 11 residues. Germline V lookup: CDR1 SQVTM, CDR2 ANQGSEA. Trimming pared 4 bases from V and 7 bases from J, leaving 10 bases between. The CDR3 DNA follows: TGCAGCGTTGGCGATTTGGCTGGCTACACCTTC. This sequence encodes CSVGDLAGYTF.

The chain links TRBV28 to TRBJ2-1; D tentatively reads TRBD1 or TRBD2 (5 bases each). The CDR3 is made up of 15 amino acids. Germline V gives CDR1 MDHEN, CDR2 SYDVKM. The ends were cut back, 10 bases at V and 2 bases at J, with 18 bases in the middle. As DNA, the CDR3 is TGTGCCAACTCCCCGGGTCGGGGCCCCTACAATGAGCAGTTCTTC. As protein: CANSPGRGPYNEQFF.

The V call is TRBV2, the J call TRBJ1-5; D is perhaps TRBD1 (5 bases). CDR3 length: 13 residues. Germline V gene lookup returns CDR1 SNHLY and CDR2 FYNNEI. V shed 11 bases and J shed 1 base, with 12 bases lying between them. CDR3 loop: CAGGWESNQPQHF. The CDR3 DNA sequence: TGTGCCGGGGGTTGGGAAAGCAATCAGCCCCAGCATTTT.

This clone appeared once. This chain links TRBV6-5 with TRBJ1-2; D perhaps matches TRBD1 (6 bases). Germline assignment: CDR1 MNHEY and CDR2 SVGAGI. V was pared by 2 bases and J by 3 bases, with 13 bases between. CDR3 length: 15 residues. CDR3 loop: CASSYQRKGDYGYTF. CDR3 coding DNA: TGTGCCAGCAGTTACCAGCGTAAGGGGGACTATGGCTACACCTTC.

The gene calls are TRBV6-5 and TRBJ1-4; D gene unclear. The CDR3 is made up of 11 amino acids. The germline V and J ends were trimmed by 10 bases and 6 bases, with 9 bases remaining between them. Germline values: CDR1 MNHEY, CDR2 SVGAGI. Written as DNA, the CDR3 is TGTGCCACCACTTACGATGAAAAACTGTTTTTT. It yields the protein CATTYDEKLFF.

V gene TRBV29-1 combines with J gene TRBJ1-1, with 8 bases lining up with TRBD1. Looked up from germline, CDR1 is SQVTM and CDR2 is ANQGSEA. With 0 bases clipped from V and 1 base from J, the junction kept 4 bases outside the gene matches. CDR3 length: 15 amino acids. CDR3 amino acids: CSVEDRQGANTEAFF. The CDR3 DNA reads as TGCAGCGTTGAAGATCGCCAGGGGGCGAACACTGAAGCTTTCTTT. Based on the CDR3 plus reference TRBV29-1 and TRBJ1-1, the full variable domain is SAVISQKPSRDICQRGTSLTIQCQVDSQVTMMFWYRQQPGQSLTLIATANQGSEATYESGFVIDKFPISRPNLTFSTLTVSNMSPEDSSIYLCSVEDRQGANTEAFFGQGTRLTVV.

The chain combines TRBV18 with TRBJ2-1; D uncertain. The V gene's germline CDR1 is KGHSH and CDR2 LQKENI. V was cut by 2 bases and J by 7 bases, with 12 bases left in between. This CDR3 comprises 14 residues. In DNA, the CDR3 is TGTGCCAGCTCACCAGTCAGTGGGATAAATGAGCAGTTCTTC. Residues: CASSPVSGINEQFF. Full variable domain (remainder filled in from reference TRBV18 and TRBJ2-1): NAGVMQNPRHLVRRRGQEARLRCSPMKGHSHVYWYRQLPEEGLKFMVYLQKENIIDESGMPKERFSAEFPKEGPSILRIQQVVRGDSAAYFCASSPVSGINEQFFGPGTRLTVL.